This T cell receptor beta chain emerged from a study of blood T cell repertoires in COVID-19. At the level of the study: The study drew acute and convalescent COVID-19 samples from the United States, Italy and Spain. T cells, B-cell-depleted T cells, or PBMCs provided the cDNA or gDNA that served as material.

V gave up 2 bases and J gave up 9 bases, with 12 bases separating them. This CDR3 contains 14 residues. Germline V lookup: CDR1 SGDLS, CDR2 YYNGEE. Assay used: immunoSEQ multiplex PCR; TCRdb lists only in-frame clones, some missing. Counted here are 340,000 or so clones, roughly 84% occurring once; the ten biggest clones make up 1%. This TCR derives from a man aged 45-60 years with active or convalescent COVID-19. The V and J genes are TRBV9 and TRBJ1-6, with D possibly being TRBD1 (6 bases). Sequencing was performed on peripheral blood. This CDR3 reads CASSVGGQRSPLHF. The CDR3 DNA reads TGTGCCAGCAGCGTGGGGGGGCAACGTTCACCCCTCCACTTT.